The 25 T cell receptor beta chains below were found in one sample sequenced in a study of blood T cell repertoires in COVID-19. Profiling relied on immunoSEQ multiplex PCR, and the TCRdb table lists in-frame clones only, not all of them. The sample carries roughly 230,000 clones, 89% recorded once. The material sequenced was peripheral blood. The receptors originated from a woman aged 40-49 years who had recovered from COVID-19.

The chain combines TRBV11-2 with TRBJ2-1, with 8 bases lining up with TRBD2. CDR1 is SGHAT, CDR2 FQNNGV, per germline. The CDR3 covers 15 residues. V dropped 5 bases and J dropped 2; count of bases not matched to a gene: 5. The CDR3 nucleotides read TGTGCCAGCAGCCCGCTAGCGGGCCCCTACAATGAGCAGTTCTTC. It encodes CASSPLAGPYNEQFF.

This chain joins TRBV5-6 and TRBJ1-5, with TRBD1 identical over 8 bases. CDR1 and CDR2 from the germline V gene are SGHDT and YYEEEE. The CDR3 has 15 residues. Trimming at V came to 2 bases and at J to 9 bases, leaving 10 bases not matched to a gene. CDR3 region: CASSLGQGNPGPQHF. The CDR3, as DNA: TGTGCCAGCAGCTTAGGACAGGGCAATCCTGGGCCCCAGCATTTT. The full variable domain, rest sourced from reference TRBV5-6 and TRBJ1-5, is DAGVTQSPTHLIKTRGQQVTLRCSPKSGHDTVSWYQQALGQGPQFIFQYYEEEERQRGNFPDRFSGHQFPNYSSELNVNALLLGDSALYLCASSLGQGNPGPQHFGDGTRLSIL.

DNA of the CDR3: TGTGCCAGCAGCTTGGAGGGACCTGGTGGGGCCAACGTCCTGACTTTC. Protein: CASSLEGPGGANVLTF. V and J are TRBV11-2 and TRBJ2-6; a weak D match, TRBD2 (6 bases). Germline assignment: CDR1 SGHAT and CDR2 FQNNGV. This CDR3 spans 16 amino acids. Trimming left V 3 bases short and J 3 bases short, with 12 bases between.

The chain is built from TRBV5-4 and TRBJ2-3; 14 nucleotides match TRBD2. The CDR3 has 19 amino acids. V was pared by 4 bases and J by 0 bases, with 10 bases of the junction left unmatched. CDR1 SGHNT and CDR2 YYREEE come from the germline V gene (reference sequence). CDR3 protein: CASSTGLAGAQPSTDTQYF. The CDR3 DNA sequence: TGTGCCAGCAGCACGGGACTAGCGGGGGCCCAACCTAGCACAGATACGCAGTATTTT. The entire variable domain, with the rest obtained from reference TRBV5-4 and TRBJ2-3, is as follows: ETGVTQSPTHLIKTRGQQVTLRCSSQSGHNTVSWYQQALGQGPQFIFQYYREEENGRGNFPPRFSGLQFPNYSSELNVNALELDDSALYLCASSTGLAGAQPSTDTQYFGPGTRLTVL.

This clone appeared a few times. The J gene is TRBJ1-5, the V gene TRBV2; D may be TRBD1 (6 bases). In germline, CDR1 is SNHLY, CDR2 FYNNEI. This CDR3 has 14 amino acids. The ends were cut back, 3 bases at V and 7 bases at J, with 13 bases in the middle. The CDR3 protein is CASSEDRARQPQHF. CDR3 sequence (DNA): TGTGCCAGCAGTGAGGACAGAGCGCGGCAGCCCCAGCATTTT.

The table lists this clone with a few counts. The CDR3 loop is CASSFTGGSSGNTIYF. For the CDR3, the DNA is TGTGCCAGCAGTTTCACAGGGGGGAGCTCTGGAAACACCATATATTTT. V usage is TRBV7-9 and J usage is TRBJ1-3; 8 bases map to TRBD1. The CDR3 covers 16 residues. The germline gives CDR1 SEHNR, CDR2 FQNEAQ (reference sequence). Losses at the gene ends were 6 bases for V and 0 bases for J; bases not matched to a gene: 7.

The sample holds one count of this clone. The chain carries TRBV19 and TRBJ1-5; perhaps TRBD1 as D (5 bases). V gave up 9 bases and J gave up 3 bases, with 15 bases separating them. Germline-derived CDR1 and CDR2 are LNHDA and SQIVND (reference sequence). The CDR3 is 14 amino acids. In nucleotides, the CDR3 is TGTGCCAGCCAGAAGGGGCTTCTCAATCAGCCCCAGCATTTT. It translates to CASQKGLLNQPQHF.

CDR3 sequence reads: CASKEGWRGEDTQYF. The CDR3 region has the DNA TGTGCCAGCAAAGAAGGGTGGCGGGGGGAAGATACGCAGTATTTT. V and J are TRBV6-5 and TRBJ2-3; 8 bases line up with TRBD2. Germline trimming cut 7 bases from V and 5 bases from J; bases unmatched to any gene: 11. This CDR3 spans 15 amino acids. The germline V gene encodes CDR1 MNHEY and CDR2 SVGAGI.

The genes are TRBV7-2 and TRBJ2-1; 13 bases agree with TRBD2. The CDR3 consists of 15 residues. CDR1 is SGHTA and CDR2 is FQGNSA in the germline V gene. V shed 0 bases, J shed 15 bases, and the junction held 8 bases outside the gene matches. CDR3 DNA: TGTGCCAGCAGCTTAGCACTAGCGGGAGGGAGTGTACTGTTCTTC. Translating it yields CASSLALAGGSVLFF.

The table lists this clone with a count of one. This chain joins TRBV5-1 and TRBJ2-7, with TRBD1 matching over 7 bases. Trimming removed 3 bases from V and 1 base from J; junction bases left unmatched: 7. The CDR3 is 15 residues long. The germline V gene encodes CDR1 SGHRS and CDR2 YFSETQ. CDR3 nucleotides: TGCGCCAGCAGCTCTAGCTACAGGGGATCCTACGAGCAGTACTTC. This codes for CASSSSYRGSYEQYF.

V usage is TRBV7-9 and J usage is TRBJ1-6, with TRBD1 as a possible D gene (6 bases). The CDR3 has 14 amino acids. Germline loops: CDR1 SEHNR, CDR2 FQNEAQ (reference sequence). Trimming left V 2 bases short and J 8 bases short, with 10 bases between. CDR3 region: CASSLTRTDSPLHF. CDR3 nucleotide sequence: TGTGCCAGCAGCTTAACCCGGACAGATTCACCCCTCCACTTT. Combining the CDR3 with reference TRBV7-9 and TRBJ1-6 gives the whole variable domain DTGVSQNPRHKITKRGQNVTFRCDPISEHNRLYWYRQTLGQGPEFLTYFQNEAQLEKSRLLSDRFSAERPKGSFSTLEIQRTEQGDSAMYLCASSLTRTDSPLHFGNGTRLTVT.

The chain uses TRBV3-1 (or the pseudogene TRBV3-2) and TRBJ2-2, with TRBD2 identical over 8 bases. Per the germline V gene, CDR1 is LGHDT and CDR2 is YNNKEL (reference sequence). The V gene end was trimmed by 0 bases and the J gene end by 7 bases; junction bases not matched to a gene: 4. The CDR3 loop spans 15 amino acids. In DNA, the CDR3 is TGTGCCAGCAGCCAAGAGACTAGCGTAAACGGGGAGCTGTTTTTT. Its protein is CASSQETSVNGELFF.

This chain connects TRBV7-3 to TRBJ1-3; D uncertain. Looked up from germline, CDR1 is SGHTA and CDR2 is FQGTGA. This CDR3 has 15 residues. Trimming removed 2 bases from V and 2 bases from J, with 10 bases in between. The CDR3 spells CASSLEGVPGNTIYF. The CDR3 DNA is TGTGCCAGCAGCTTAGAGGGAGTCCCTGGAAACACCATATATTTT.

The CDR3 region has the DNA TGTGCCACCAGTGATTTGGGTGAGGAGGACCAAGAGACCCAGTACTTC. The encoded protein is CATSDLGEEDQETQYF. The chain uses TRBV24-1 and TRBJ2-5, with D possibly TRBD2 on 5 matching bases. Deletions cut 0 bases from V and 0 bases from J, with 10 bases between. The germline gives CDR1 KGHDR, CDR2 SFDVKD. This CDR3 has 16 residues.

This chain uses TRBV11-3 with TRBJ2-3; D may be TRBD1 (6 bases). The V gene's germline CDR1 is SGHNT and CDR2 YENEEA. V was shortened by 5 bases and J by 2 bases, with 11 bases between the two germline ends. The CDR3 loop spans 14 amino acids. CDR3 residues: CASSLRQDTDTQYF. The CDR3 DNA reads TGTGCCAGCAGCCTAAGACAGGACACAGATACGCAGTATTTT.

This clone has just a few counts. The chain has TRBV18 and TRBJ1-1; no reliable D call. Between the trimmed V and J ends, which lost 3 bases and 1 base, there was a span of 6 bases. This CDR3 comprises 13 residues. The germline gives CDR1 KGHSH, CDR2 LQKENI. The CDR3 DNA sequence: TGTGCCAGCTCACCTACAGAGAACACTGAAGCTTTCTTT. Translating gives CASSPTENTEAFF.

The chain has TRBV4-1 and TRBJ2-7; a possible D gene is TRBD1 (5 bases). Trimming removed 3 bases from V and 4 bases from J, with 13 bases in between. Germline CDR1 and CDR2: MGHRA and YSYEKL. CDR3 length equals 14 residues. The DNA of the CDR3 is TGCGCCAGCAGCCATGGACAAGGCGAATACGAGCAGTACTTC. Its translation is CASSHGQGEYEQYF.

The V call is TRBV7-6, the J call TRBJ1-2; TRBD1 aligns across 9 bases. From germline, CDR1 is SGHVS and CDR2 FNYEAQ. V was clipped by 1 base and J by 4 bases; unmatched bases: 10. CDR3 length equals 17 residues. The CDR3 DNA reads as TGTGCCAGCAGCTTAGGCCCCTCTACAGGGGGCGGCTATGGCTACACCTTC. It is translated as CASSLGPSTGGGYGYTF. Complete variable domain (other parts from reference TRBV7-6 and TRBJ1-2): GAGVSQSPRYKVTKRGQDVALRCDPISGHVSLYWYRQALGQGPEFLTYFNYEAQQDKSGLPNDRFSAERPEGSISTLTIQRTEQRDSAMYRCASSLGPSTGGGYGYTFGSGTRLTVV.

This clone was counted a single time. The chain couples TRBV3-1 (or the pseudogene TRBV3-2) to TRBJ1-1; the D is unclear. Per the germline V gene, CDR1 is LGHDT and CDR2 is YNNKEL (reference sequence). The CDR3 totals 15 residues. Trimming removed 4 bases at V and 4 bases at J, with 16 bases between. The CDR3 DNA sequence: TGTGCCAGCAGCCCAGTACCGGGTAGCGGCACTGAAGCTTTCTTT. It encodes CASSPVPGSGTEAFF.

This clone was observed once. The chain is built from TRBV6-6 and TRBJ2-5; D perhaps matches TRBD2 (6 bases). The CDR3 contains 12 residues. The V end was cut by 7 bases, the J end by 5 bases, with 11 bases between. Germline V gene sequence: CDR1 MNHNY, CDR2 SVGAGI (reference sequence). The CDR3 loop is CASTARGETQYF. Here the CDR3 DNA reads TGTGCCAGCACAGCCCGGGGGGAGACCCAGTACTTC.

This chain uses TRBV6-5 with TRBJ2-7, with 8 bases fitting TRBD1. This CDR3 comprises 16 residues. CDR1 and CDR2 (germline): MNHEY, SVGAGI. Trimming cost V 4 bases and J 1 base; bases outside gene matches: 9. In nucleotides, the CDR3 is TGTGCCAGCAGTTTCGATAGGACAGGGTTATCCTACGAGCAGTACTTC. Amino acid sequence: CASSFDRTGLSYEQYF.

The rearrangement joins TRBV6-5 to TRBJ1-5; a possible D gene is TRBD1 (5 bases). Germline-derived CDR1 and CDR2 are MNHEY and SVGAGI. V lost 7 bases, J lost 0 bases, and 10 bases lay in between. CDR3 length: 14 residues. CDR3 loop: CASTDGHSNQPQHF. CDR3 DNA sequence: TGTGCCAGCACCGACGGACATAGCAATCAGCCCCAGCATTTT.

This chain connects TRBV5-1 to TRBJ2-3; 9 nucleotides align to TRBD1. In germline, CDR1 is SGHRS, CDR2 YFSETQ. Trimming removed 2 bases from V and 4 bases from J; junction bases left unmatched: 2. The CDR3 has 14 amino acids. CDR3 region: CASSLQGAADTQYF. CDR3 nucleotide sequence: TGCGCCAGCAGCTTACAGGGGGCGGCAGATACGCAGTATTTT.

In DNA form, the CDR3 reads TGCGCCAGCAGCTTGGCCCCACCGGGGGGGACCCCGGATGGGGCCAACGTCCTGACTTTC. Protein: CASSLAPPGGTPDGANVLTF. This chain connects TRBV5-1 to TRBJ2-6, with 8 bases that match TRBD2. In germline, CDR1 is SGHRS, CDR2 YFSETQ. The V and J ends lost 0 bases and 3 bases, in that order; junction bases with no gene match: 14. The length of the CDR3 is 20 residues.

This chain connects TRBV19 to TRBJ2-5; 14 bases agree with TRBD2. The V segment lost 3 bases and the J segment 3 bases; nucleotides outside the gene matches: 0. The CDR3 is made up of 15 amino acids. From germline, CDR1 is LNHDA and CDR2 SQIVND (reference sequence). The CDR3 coding sequence is TGTGCCAGTAGTATGGGACTAGCGGGAGAAGAGACCCAGTACTTC. This encodes CASSMGLAGEETQYF.